These 28 T cell receptor beta chains were all obtained from the same sample, sequenced in a study of T-cell reconstitution after alpha-beta-depleted transplantation in children. Preparing the TCRbeta library involved the use of unique molecular identifiers. TCRdb re-called the PCR reads through MiXCR, storing one row per CDR3 protein. The sample holds hundreds of thousands of distinct CDR3 sequences, roughly 17% seen once. Sequenced material: PBMCs from the stem cell graft donor, taken from the stem cell graft. The receptor source for this set is a human donor who donated a stem cell graft to a child with acute myeloid leukemia.

This clonotype showed up just a few times. V and J are TRBV27 and TRBJ2-1; the D gene is possibly TRBD2 (5 bases). Germline V gives CDR1 MNHEY, CDR2 SMNVEV (reference sequence). Between the trimmed V and J ends, which lost 6 bases and 4 bases, there was a span of 10 bases. This CDR3 has 13 residues. In DNA form, the CDR3 reads TGTGCCAGCAGCGTCGGGATATACAATGAGCAGTTCTTC. Its translation is CASSVGIYNEQFF.

The rearrangement joins TRBV20-1 to TRBJ2-1; a weak D match, TRBD2 (6 bases). The CDR3 is made up of 12 amino acids. In germline, CDR1 is DFQATT, CDR2 SNEGSKA (reference sequence). Trimming took off 5 bases at V and 4 bases at J, with 9 bases between the two ends. CDR3 nucleotide sequence: TGCAGTGCTTGGACTACTTACAATGAGCAGTTCTTC. Protein: CSAWTTYNEQFF.

V is TRBV5-1 and J is TRBJ2-5; no definite D call. Trimming removed 0 bases from V and 1 base from J, with 7 bases in between. This CDR3 is 14 amino acids long. From germline, CDR1 is SGHRS and CDR2 YFSETQ. The chain's CDR3 is CASSLVVSQETQYF. The DNA of the CDR3 is TGCGCCAGCAGCTTGGTAGTGAGCCAAGAGACCCAGTACTTC.

Ten or more counts support this clonotype. The chain joins TRBV6-2 or TRBV6-3 to TRBJ2-1, with 10 bases identical to TRBD2. V gave up 5 bases and J gave up 7 bases; unmatched junction bases: 5. The V gene's germline CDR1 is MNHEY and CDR2 SVGEGT. The CDR3 is made up of 14 amino acids. The CDR3 DNA sequence: TGTGCCAGCAGTCTAGCGGGGGACGGGAATGAGCAGTTCTTC. Translating it yields CASSLAGDGNEQFF.

This clonotype was picked up many times. Here the CDR3 DNA reads TGCGCCAGCAACCTGGACAGGGGACCATATGGCTACACCTTC. It specifies CASNLDRGPYGYTF. This chain joins TRBV5-1 and TRBJ1-2, with 9 bases lining up with TRBD1. This CDR3 comprises 14 residues. Germline trimming cut 6 bases from V and 5 bases from J; bases unmatched to any gene: 8. The V gene's germline CDR1 is SGHRS and CDR2 YFSETQ.

This clonotype has a handful of counts. The V call is TRBV6-1, the J call TRBJ2-7, with unresolved D. Germline CDR1 reads MNHNS; CDR2 reads SASEGT. This CDR3 contains 15 residues. Deletions cut 0 bases from V and 0 bases from J, with 9 bases between. The DNA of the CDR3 is TGTGCCAGCAGTGAAGCGGTAGCCTTCTCCTACGAGCAGTACTTC. Amino acids: CASSEAVAFSYEQYF.

The chain combines TRBV3-1 with TRBJ2-7, with 7 bases lining up with TRBD2. V lost 9 bases, J lost 0 bases, and 2 bases stayed unmatched. Per germline, CDR1 LGHDT and CDR2 YNNKEL (reference sequence). The CDR3 consists of 12 residues. The CDR3, as DNA: TGTGCCAGTCGGGGGGTCTCCTACGAGCAGTACTTC. It yields the protein CASRGVSYEQYF.

The J gene is TRBJ1-5, the V gene TRBV12-3 or TRBV12-4; 7 positions agree with TRBD1. The CDR3 contains 17 residues. V shed 6 bases, J shed 6 bases, and the junction held 17 bases outside the gene matches. The CDR3 DNA reads TGTGCCAGCAGCCAGGTGGAGGGGGCTGGATTTAGTCAGCCCCAGCATTTT. It encodes CASSQVEGAGFSQPQHF.

In this sample, this clonotype turned up many times. CDR3 nucleotides: TGTGCCAGCAGCGTAGCCGGGGGGTCGGGCGTTGAGCAGTTCTTC. Residues: CASSVAGGSGVEQFF. The chain employs TRBV9 and TRBJ2-1; 7 positions agree with TRBD2. From germline, CDR1 is SGDLS and CDR2 YYNGEE. The CDR3 loop spans 15 amino acids. Unmatched junction bases numbered 9, after V lost 0 bases and J lost 9 bases.

This clonotype has at least ten counts. The V gene is TRBV20-1, the J gene TRBJ2-7, with D possibly being TRBD1 (5 bases). Germline CDR1 DFQATT, CDR2 SNEGSKA (reference sequence). This CDR3 contains 11 residues. Trimming removed 2 bases from V and 13 bases from J, with 15 bases in between. The CDR3 spells CSARSQGATYF. The CDR3 nucleotides are TGCAGTGCTAGATCCCAGGGCGCCACATACTTC.

There are many counts of this clonotype. The chain recombines TRBV20-1 with TRBJ2-2; 12 bases agree with TRBD2. Germline trimming cut 4 bases from V and 4 bases from J; bases unmatched to any gene: 4. The CDR3 has 15 amino acids. The germline V gene has CDR1 DFQATT and CDR2 SNEGSKA (reference sequence). The CDR3 bases are TGCAGTGCTAAGCGGACTAGCGGGGCCACCGGGGAGCTGTTTTTT. Protein: CSAKRTSGATGELFF.

Many counts were recorded for this clonotype. This chain uses TRBV20-1 with TRBJ2-2; a possible D gene is TRBD1 (6 bases). Germline CDR1 reads DFQATT; CDR2 reads SNEGSKA (reference sequence). The ends were cut back, 5 bases at V and 1 base at J, with 8 bases in the middle. The CDR3 is 13 amino acids. The CDR3 spells CSAPTGNTGELFF. DNA of the CDR3: TGCAGTGCTCCGACAGGGAACACCGGGGAGCTGTTTTTT.

This chain connects TRBV5-1 to TRBJ1-2; TRBD1 matches at 7 bases. CDR1 and CDR2 (germline): SGHRS, YFSETQ. J was trimmed by 2 bases and V by 5 bases; bases with no gene match: 6. This CDR3 has 14 residues. The CDR3 coding sequence is TGCGCCAGCAGGGTGGCGGGACAGAACTATGGCTACACCTTC. Its protein product is CASRVAGQNYGYTF.

Ten or more counts support this clonotype. The genes are TRBV6-5 and TRBJ2-3, with D maybe TRBD1 (6 bases). V gave up 2 bases and J gave up 3 bases, with 9 bases separating them. CDR1 is MNHEY, CDR2 SVGAGI, per germline. The CDR3 totals 14 residues. CDR3 DNA sequence: TGTGCCAGCAGTTACGCCGGGACAACAGATACGCAGTATTTT. It translates to CASSYAGTTDTQYF.

At least ten counts were recorded for this clonotype. The chain joins TRBV12-3 or TRBV12-4 to TRBJ2-1; 7 bases fit TRBD2. The CDR3 consists of 14 residues. V lost 4 bases and J lost 0; bases outside the gene matches: 0. The CDR3 reads CASSWGGSYNEQFF. CDR3 coding DNA: TGTGCCAGCAGTTGGGGGGGCTCCTACAATGAGCAGTTCTTC.

This clonotype was counted many times. The chain uses TRBV10-3 and TRBJ1-1, with 8 bases matching TRBD1. The V and J ends lost 8 bases and 4 bases, in that order; junction bases with no gene match: 6. The germline CDR1 and CDR2 sequences are ENHRY and SYGVKD. This CDR3 region has 13 residues. CDR3 DNA sequence: TGTGCCATCGGGACGACAGGGGTCACTGAAGCTTTCTTT. Protein sequence: CAIGTTGVTEAFF.

There are a few counts of this clonotype. This chain uses TRBV10-3 with TRBJ1-6; 8 positions match TRBD1. V shed 4 bases and J 7 bases; nucleotides not matched to a gene: 0. The CDR3 loop spans 13 amino acids. Looked up from germline, CDR1 is ENHRY and CDR2 is SYGVKD. CDR3 region: CAISGQGNSPLHF. CDR3 nucleotide sequence: TGTGCCATCAGTGGACAGGGGAATTCACCCCTCCACTTT.

This clonotype was seen ten or more times. The V call is TRBV15, the J call TRBJ2-1, with 7 nucleotides matching TRBD2. J gave up 10 bases and V 0 bases, and 15 bases lay outside the gene matches. The CDR3 consists of 17 residues. Germline V gives CDR1 LNHNV, CDR2 YYDKDF (reference sequence). CDR3 sequence (DNA): TGTGCCACCAGCAGAGAAGTTTCGGAGGTAGCGGGCGACGAGCAGTTCTTC. Translating it yields CATSREVSEVAGDEQFF.

The chain employs TRBV6-1 and TRBJ2-1, with D uncertain. The germline V gene has CDR1 MNHNS and CDR2 SASEGT. The V end was cut by 6 bases, the J end by 9 bases, with 15 bases between. The CDR3 consists of 13 residues. The CDR3 DNA sequence: TGTGCCAGCAGCCAAACGCTCCAGAGTGAGCAGTTCTTC. Translated, it gives CASSQTLQSEQFF.

There are many counts of this clonotype. The CDR3 region is CSARDWDMEGEKLFF. CDR3 bases: TGCAGTGCTAGAGATTGGGACATGGAAGGGGAAAAACTGTTTTTT. V and J are TRBV20-1 and TRBJ1-4, with a possible D match to TRBD1 (6 bases). The germline gives CDR1 DFQATT, CDR2 SNEGSKA (reference sequence). V lost 0 bases, J lost 8 bases, and 16 bases lay in between. This CDR3 spans 15 amino acids.

The chain links TRBV6-2 or TRBV6-3 to TRBJ1-1, with D uncertain. The CDR3 covers 12 residues. V was trimmed by 8 bases and J by 1 base, leaving 8 bases between them. CDR1 is MNHEY, CDR2 SVGEGT, per germline. CDR3 nucleotide sequence: TGTGCCAGCCGGAATCCGAACACTGAAGCTTTCTTT. This encodes CASRNPNTEAFF.

V usage is TRBV11-2 and J usage is TRBJ2-7; 8 bases are shared with TRBD1. This CDR3 is built from 14 residues. Germline CDR1 and CDR2: SGHAT and FQNNGV. After removal of 1 base from V and 7 bases from J, the junction contained 6 bases not matched to a gene. Here the CDR3 reads CASSLAGTGGEQYV. The CDR3 DNA reads TGTGCCAGCAGCTTAGCCGGGACAGGAGGAGAGCAGTACGTC.

This clonotype occurred many times. The V call is TRBV25-1, the J call TRBJ2-1, with a tentative D call TRBD1 (5 bases). From germline, CDR1 is MGHDK and CDR2 SYGVNS. V was trimmed by 3 bases and J by 1 base, leaving 13 bases between them. This CDR3 is 16 amino acids long. DNA of the CDR3: TGTGCCAGCAGTGATCAGGACAAGGGTTCCTACAATGAGCAGTTCTTC. Protein sequence: CASSDQDKGSYNEQFF.

V is TRBV6-6 and J is TRBJ2-3, with D possibly being TRBD1 (5 bases). This CDR3 is built from 13 residues. The germline V gene has CDR1 MNHNY and CDR2 SVGAGI (reference sequence). The V and J ends lost 9 bases and 2 bases respectively, with 12 bases between them. The DNA for the CDR3 is TGTGCCAGTCGACAGTTCTCCACAGATACGCAGTATTTT. Its protein is CASRQFSTDTQYF.

This clonotype has ten or more counts. The V gene is TRBV20-1, the J gene TRBJ1-1; weak D call: TRBD1 (5 bases). This CDR3 region has 14 residues. Trimming left V 7 bases short and J 2 bases short, with 17 bases between. From germline, CDR1 is DFQATT and CDR2 SNEGSKA (reference sequence). CDR3 sequence: CSVYPRAPNTEAFF. DNA of the CDR3: TGCAGTGTCTACCCCAGGGCCCCAAACACTGAAGCTTTCTTT.

This clonotype was counted at least ten times. This chain's CDR3 is CSARGTNSYEQYF. Written as DNA, the CDR3 is TGCAGTGCTAGGGGCACAAATTCCTACGAGCAGTACTTC. The chain recombines TRBV20-1 with TRBJ2-7; D uncertain. CDR1 DFQATT and CDR2 SNEGSKA come from the germline V gene (reference sequence). Trimming pared 3 bases from V and 1 base from J, leaving 10 bases between. The CDR3 is 13 residues long.

This clonotype was recorded a few times. The chain is built from TRBV21-1 and TRBJ2-7; the listed D gene, TRBD2, was not tested against the DNA. TRBV21-1 is designated a pseudogene. This CDR3 is 14 amino acids long. CDR3: CASKEGRVSYEQYV. CDR3 DNA: TGTGCCAGCAAAGAGGGGAGGGTTTCCTACGAGCAGTACGTC.

This clonotype was seen a handful of times. V and J are TRBV6-1 and TRBJ2-7, with 7 bases identical to TRBD2. The CDR3 is 13 amino acids. The J segment lost 2 bases and the V segment lost 8 bases, leaving 6 bases of the junction unmatched. Germline CDR1 MNHNS, CDR2 SASEGT. CDR3 sequence: CASGEGRPYEQYF. In DNA form, the CDR3 reads TGTGCCAGCGGGGAGGGGAGGCCCTACGAGCAGTACTTC.